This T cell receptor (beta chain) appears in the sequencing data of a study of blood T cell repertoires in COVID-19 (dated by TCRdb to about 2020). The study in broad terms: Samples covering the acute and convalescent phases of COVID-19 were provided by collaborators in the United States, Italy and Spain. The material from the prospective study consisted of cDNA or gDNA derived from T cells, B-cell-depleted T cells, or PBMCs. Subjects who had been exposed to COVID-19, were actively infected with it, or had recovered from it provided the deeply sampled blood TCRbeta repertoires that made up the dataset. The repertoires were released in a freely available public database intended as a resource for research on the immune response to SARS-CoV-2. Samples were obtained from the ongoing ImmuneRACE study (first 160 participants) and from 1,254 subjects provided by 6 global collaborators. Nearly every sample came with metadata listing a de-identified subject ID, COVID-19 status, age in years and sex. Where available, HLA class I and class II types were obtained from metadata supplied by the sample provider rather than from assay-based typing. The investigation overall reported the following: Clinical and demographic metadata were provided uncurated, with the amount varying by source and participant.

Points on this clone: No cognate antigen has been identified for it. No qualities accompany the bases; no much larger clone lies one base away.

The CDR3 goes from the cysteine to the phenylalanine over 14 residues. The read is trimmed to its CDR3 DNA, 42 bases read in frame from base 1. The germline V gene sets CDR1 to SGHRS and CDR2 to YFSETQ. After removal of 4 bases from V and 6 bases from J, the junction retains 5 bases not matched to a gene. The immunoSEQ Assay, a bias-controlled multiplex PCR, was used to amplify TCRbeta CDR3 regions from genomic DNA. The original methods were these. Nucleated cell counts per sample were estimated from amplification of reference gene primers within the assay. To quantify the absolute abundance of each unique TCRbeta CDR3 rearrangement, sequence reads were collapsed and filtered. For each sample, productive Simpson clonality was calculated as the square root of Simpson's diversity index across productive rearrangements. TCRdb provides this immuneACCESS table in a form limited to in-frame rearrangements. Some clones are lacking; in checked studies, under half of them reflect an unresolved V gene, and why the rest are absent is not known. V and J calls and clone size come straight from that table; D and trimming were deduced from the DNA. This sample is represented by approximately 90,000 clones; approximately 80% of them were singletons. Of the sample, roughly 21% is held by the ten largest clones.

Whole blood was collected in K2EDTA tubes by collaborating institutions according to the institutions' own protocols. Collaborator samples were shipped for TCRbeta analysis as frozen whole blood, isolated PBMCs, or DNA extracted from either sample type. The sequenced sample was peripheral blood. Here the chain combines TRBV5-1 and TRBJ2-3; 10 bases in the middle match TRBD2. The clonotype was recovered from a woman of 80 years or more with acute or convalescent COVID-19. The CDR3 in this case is CASSVGLAPDTQYF. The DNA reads TGCGCCAGCAGCGTGGGACTAGCGCCCGATACGCAGTATTTT.